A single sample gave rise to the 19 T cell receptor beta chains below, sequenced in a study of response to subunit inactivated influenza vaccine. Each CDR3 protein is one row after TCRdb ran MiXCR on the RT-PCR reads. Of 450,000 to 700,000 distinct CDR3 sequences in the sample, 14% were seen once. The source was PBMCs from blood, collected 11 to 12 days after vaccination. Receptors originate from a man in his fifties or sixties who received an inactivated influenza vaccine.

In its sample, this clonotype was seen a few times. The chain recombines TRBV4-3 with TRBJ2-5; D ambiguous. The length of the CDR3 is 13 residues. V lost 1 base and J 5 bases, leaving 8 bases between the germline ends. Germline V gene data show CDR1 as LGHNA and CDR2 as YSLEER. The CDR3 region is CASSQVVGETQYF. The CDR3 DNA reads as TGCGCCAGCAGCCAAGTGGTGGGGGAGACCCAGTACTTC.

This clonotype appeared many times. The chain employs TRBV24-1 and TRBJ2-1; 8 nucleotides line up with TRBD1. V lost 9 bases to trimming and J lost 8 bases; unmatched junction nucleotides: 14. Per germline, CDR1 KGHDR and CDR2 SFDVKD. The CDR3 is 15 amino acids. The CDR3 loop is CATALSRTGIHEQFF. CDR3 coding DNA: TGTGCCACCGCGCTATCCCGGACAGGGATCCATGAGCAGTTCTTC.

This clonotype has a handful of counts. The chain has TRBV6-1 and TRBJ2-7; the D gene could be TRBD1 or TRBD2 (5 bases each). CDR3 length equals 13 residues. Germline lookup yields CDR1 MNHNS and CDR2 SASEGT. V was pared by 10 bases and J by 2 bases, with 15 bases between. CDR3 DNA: TGTGCCATCACCGGGACGGGGCCCTACGAGCAGTACTTC. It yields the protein CAITGTGPYEQYF.

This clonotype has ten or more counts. The DNA for the CDR3 is TGCAGCGCCATCATCCGGGGCCACGGACCGGATACGCAGTATTTT. It codes for CSAIIRGHGPDTQYF. The rearrangement joins TRBV29-1 to TRBJ2-3; D tentatively reads TRBD1 or TRBD2 (5 bases each). The CDR3 runs 15 residues. Deletions cut 7 bases from V and 6 bases from J, with 23 bases between. The germline V gene has CDR1 SQVTM and CDR2 ANQGSEA.

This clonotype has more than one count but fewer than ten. Here the CDR3 reads CASSFGQGRNSPLHF. CDR3 coding DNA: TGTGCCAGCAGCTTTGGACAGGGGCGCAATTCACCCCTCCACTTT. This chain links TRBV7-9 with TRBJ1-6; 9 bases agree with TRBD1. With 3 bases clipped from V and 7 bases from J, the junction kept 4 bases outside the gene matches. Per germline, CDR1 SEHNR and CDR2 FQNEAQ (reference sequence). This CDR3 is built from 15 residues. The full variable domain, its missing parts supplied by reference TRBV7-9 and TRBJ1-6, is DTGVSQNPRHKITKRGQNVTFRCDPISEHNRLYWYRQTLGQGPEFLTYFQNEAQLEKSRLLSDRFSAERPKGSFSTLEIQRTEQGDSAMYLCASSFGQGRNSPLHFGNGTRLTVT.

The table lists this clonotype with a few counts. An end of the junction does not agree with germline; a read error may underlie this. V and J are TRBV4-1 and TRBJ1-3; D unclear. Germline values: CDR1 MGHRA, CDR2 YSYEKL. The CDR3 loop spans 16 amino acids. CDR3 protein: CASSPVGRTSGSTIYF. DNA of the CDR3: TGCGCCAGCAGCCCAGTTGGACGGACCTCTGGAAGCACCATATATTTT.

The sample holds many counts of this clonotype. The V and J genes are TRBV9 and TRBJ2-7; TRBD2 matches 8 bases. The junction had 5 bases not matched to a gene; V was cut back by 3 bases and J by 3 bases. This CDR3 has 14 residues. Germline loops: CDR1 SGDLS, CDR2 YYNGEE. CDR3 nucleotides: TGTGCCAGCAGCGAAGCGGGGGCGAACTACGAGCAGTACTTC. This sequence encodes CASSEAGANYEQYF.

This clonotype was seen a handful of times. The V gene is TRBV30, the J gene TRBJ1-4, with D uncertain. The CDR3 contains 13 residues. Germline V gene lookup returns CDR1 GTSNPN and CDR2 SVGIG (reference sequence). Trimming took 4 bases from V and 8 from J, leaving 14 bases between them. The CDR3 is CAWTSSPGEKLFF. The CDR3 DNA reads TGTGCCTGGACGTCCAGCCCGGGGGAAAAACTGTTTTTT.

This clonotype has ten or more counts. CDR3: CASRDPGQPDNEQFF. The CDR3 region has the DNA TGTGCCAGCAGAGACCCGGGACAGCCGGACAATGAGCAGTTCTTC. The rearrangement links TRBV12-3 or TRBV12-4 to TRBJ2-1; 7 positions agree with TRBD1. V lost 6 bases to trimming and J lost 5 bases; unmatched junction nucleotides: 10. The CDR3 spans 15 residues.

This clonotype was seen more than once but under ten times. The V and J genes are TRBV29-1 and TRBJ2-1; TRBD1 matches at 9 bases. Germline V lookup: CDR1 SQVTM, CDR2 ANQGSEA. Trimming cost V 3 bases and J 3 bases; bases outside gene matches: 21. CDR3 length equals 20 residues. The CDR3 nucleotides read TGCAGCGTTGAGCGAAAGGGGCGGGACAGGGTTACCCCCCGCTACAATGAGCAGTTCTTC. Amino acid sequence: CSVERKGRDRVTPRYNEQFF.

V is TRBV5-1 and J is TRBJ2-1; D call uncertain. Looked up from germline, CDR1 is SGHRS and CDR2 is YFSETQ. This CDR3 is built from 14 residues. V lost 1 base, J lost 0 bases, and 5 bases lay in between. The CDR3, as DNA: TGCGCCAGCAGCTTGCCGACCTCCTACAATGAGCAGTTCTTC. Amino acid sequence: CASSLPTSYNEQFF.

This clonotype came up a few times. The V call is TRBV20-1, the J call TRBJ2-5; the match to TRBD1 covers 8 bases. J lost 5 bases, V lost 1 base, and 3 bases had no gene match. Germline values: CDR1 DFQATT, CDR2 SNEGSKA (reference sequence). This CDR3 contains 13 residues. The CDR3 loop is CSARGTGSETQYF. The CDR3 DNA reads TGCAGTGCTAGAGGGACAGGGAGCGAGACCCAGTACTTC.

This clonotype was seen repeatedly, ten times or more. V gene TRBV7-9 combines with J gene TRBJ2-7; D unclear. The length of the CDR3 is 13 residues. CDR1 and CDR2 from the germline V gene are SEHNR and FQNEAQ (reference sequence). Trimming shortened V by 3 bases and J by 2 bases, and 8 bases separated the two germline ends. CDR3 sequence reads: CASSLHGTYEQYF. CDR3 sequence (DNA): TGTGCCAGCAGCTTGCACGGAACCTACGAGCAGTACTTC. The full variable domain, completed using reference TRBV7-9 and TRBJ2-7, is DTGVSQNPRHKITKRGQNVTFRCDPISEHNRLYWYRQTLGQGPEFLTYFQNEAQLEKSRLLSDRFSAERPKGSFSTLEIQRTEQGDSAMYLCASSLHGTYEQYFGPGTRLTVT.

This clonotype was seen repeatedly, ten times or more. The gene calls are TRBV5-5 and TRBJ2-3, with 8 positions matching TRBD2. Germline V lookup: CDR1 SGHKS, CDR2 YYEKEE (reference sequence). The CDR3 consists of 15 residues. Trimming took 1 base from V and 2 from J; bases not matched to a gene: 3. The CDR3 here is CASSLRAGATDTQYF. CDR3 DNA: TGTGCCAGCAGCTTGAGAGCGGGGGCCACAGATACGCAGTATTTT.

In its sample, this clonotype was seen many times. CDR3 in amino acids: CASSLSAGTDTQYF. The DNA for the CDR3 is TGTGCCAGCAGTTTATCAGCGGGCACAGATACGCAGTATTTT. V and J are TRBV12-3 or TRBV12-4 and TRBJ2-3, with D perhaps matching TRBD2 (5 bases). Trimming left V 2 bases short and J 1 base short, with 7 bases between. The CDR3 extends over 14 amino acids.

The CDR3 loop reads CASRWTGGNEQFF. CDR3 in DNA: TGCGCCAGCAGATGGACAGGGGGCAATGAGCAGTTCTTC. The rearrangement links TRBV5-1 to TRBJ2-1; 10 bases agree with TRBD1. Germline V lookup: CDR1 SGHRS, CDR2 YFSETQ. With V trimmed by 5 bases and J by 6 bases, 2 bases remained unmatched. The CDR3 extends over 13 amino acids.

CDR3 in amino acids: CASSSTRGSYNEQFF. The CDR3 nucleotides are TGTGCCAGCAGTTCTACCAGGGGTTCCTACAATGAGCAGTTCTTC. This chain connects TRBV6-5 to TRBJ2-1, with TRBD1 as a possible D gene (6 bases). The CDR3 extends over 15 amino acids. CDR1 and CDR2 (germline): MNHEY, SVGAGI. Trimming took 4 bases from V and 1 from J, leaving 11 bases between them.

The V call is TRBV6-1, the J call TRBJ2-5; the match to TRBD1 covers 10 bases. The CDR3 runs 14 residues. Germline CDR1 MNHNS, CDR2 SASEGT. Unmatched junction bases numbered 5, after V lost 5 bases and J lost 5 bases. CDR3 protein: CASSRQGAGETQYF. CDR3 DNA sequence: TGTGCCAGCAGTCGACAGGGGGCCGGGGAGACCCAGTACTTC.

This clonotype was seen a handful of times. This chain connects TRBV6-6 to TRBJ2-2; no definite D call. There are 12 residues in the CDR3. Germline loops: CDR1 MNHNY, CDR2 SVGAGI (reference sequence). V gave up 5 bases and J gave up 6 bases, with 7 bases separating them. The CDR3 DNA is TGTGCCAGCAGTCAATATCCCGGGGAGCTGTTTTTT. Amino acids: CASSQYPGELFF.